Listed below are T cell receptor beta chains from one sample, sequenced in a study of shared clonotypes between healthy human individuals. TCRdb keeps only in-frame clones here, not all; method: immunoSEQ multiplex PCR. The profile shows 2 million to 2.5 million clones, nearly 97% of them singletons. The source material was naive CD4+ T cells sorted from blood. The receptors shown here come from a man aged 18-30 years in good health. Both conserved end residues are part of each CDR3. D genes are given only for firm matches. Only part of the rows carry a size: once, few, many, or a class if the clone is expanded.

CDR3nt: TGTGCCAGCAGTTATATGGTGAACACTGAAGCTTTCTTT
CDR3aa: CASSYMVNTEAFF
d_gene: .
v_gene: TRBV6-6
abundance: .
j_gene: TRBJ1-1

CDR3nt: TGTGCCATCAGTACCCCGGAGGGGGGGGACTACGAGCAGTACTTC
CDR3aa: CAISTPEGGDYEQYF
d_gene: .
v_gene: TRBV10-3
abundance: .
j_gene: TRBJ2-7

CDR3nt: TGTGCCAGTAGTATACTCGCAGGGGGCGCCGACGAGCAGTACTTC
CDR3aa: CASSILAGGADEQYF
d_gene: TRBD1
v_gene: TRBV19
abundance: .
j_gene: TRBJ2-7

CDR3nt: TGTGCCAGCAGTTTGGGAGGCGCGTGGGGCACTGAAGCTTTCTTT
CDR3aa: CASSLGGAWGTEAFF
d_gene: .
v_gene: TRBV28
abundance: .
j_gene: TRBJ1-1

CDR3nt: TGCGCCAGCAGCCAAGAGGTTACAGGACGACTGTTTTTT
CDR3aa: CASSQEVTGRLFF
d_gene: .
v_gene: TRBV4-3
abundance: .
j_gene: TRBJ1-4

CDR3nt: TGTGCCAGCAGTACAAACAAGTACGAGCAGTACTTC
CDR3aa: CASSTNKYEQYF
d_gene: .
v_gene: TRBV28
abundance: .
j_gene: TRBJ2-7

CDR3nt: TGTGCCAGCTCACCCTCGGTGTCTCGGGACACTGAAGCTTTCTTT
CDR3aa: CASSPSVSRDTEAFF
d_gene: .
v_gene: TRBV18
abundance: .
j_gene: TRBJ1-1

CDR3nt: TGTGCCAGCAGTTTACAGGCCAGCGGACAGCCCCAGCATTTT
CDR3aa: CASSLQASGQPQHF
d_gene: .
v_gene: TRBV28
abundance: .
j_gene: TRBJ1-5

CDR3nt: TGTGCCAGAGACTCGGAGTTCTTC
CDR3aa: CARDSEFF
d_gene: .
v_gene: TRBV5-8
abundance: .
j_gene: TRBJ2-1

CDR3nt: TGTGCCAGCAGCTTAGCGATGATACAGACCCAGTACTTC
CDR3aa: CASSLAMIQTQYF
d_gene: .
v_gene: TRBV7-6
abundance: .
j_gene: TRBJ2-5

CDR3nt: TGCGCCAGCAGTGAGGGAGGGCTCGCCAAAAACATTCAGTACTTC
CDR3aa: CASSEGGLAKNIQYF
d_gene: .
v_gene: TRBV10-1
abundance: .
j_gene: TRBJ2-4

CDR3nt: TGCGCCAGCAGCTTGTCACCGCTCGGGGGTCTTAGCAATCAGCCCCAGCATTTT
CDR3aa: CASSLSPLGGLSNQPQHF
d_gene: .
v_gene: TRBV5-1
abundance: .
j_gene: TRBJ1-5

CDR3nt: TGTGCCAGCAGCTTGGCATTAGGGGGTTACAATGAGCAGTTCTTC
CDR3aa: CASSLALGGYNEQFF
d_gene: .
v_gene: TRBV5-4
abundance: .
j_gene: TRBJ2-1

CDR3nt: TGTGCCAGCAGTTTACTTATCGGGACCTCCTACGAGCAGTACTTC
CDR3aa: CASSLLIGTSYEQYF
d_gene: .
v_gene: TRBV6-6
abundance: once
j_gene: TRBJ2-7

CDR3nt: TGTGCCAGCTCAGATTCAATGAACACTGAAGCTTTCTTT
CDR3aa: CASSDSMNTEAFF
d_gene: .
v_gene: TRBV18
abundance: .
j_gene: TRBJ1-1

CDR3nt: TGTGCCATCAGCCCCCTGGAGGGGCAGCCCCAGCATTTT
CDR3aa: CAISPLEGQPQHF
d_gene: .
v_gene: TRBV10-3
abundance: few
j_gene: TRBJ1-5

CDR3nt: TGTGCCAGTAGCGATGGGACGGGTGGTTCACCCCTCCACTTT
CDR3aa: CASSDGTGGSPLHF
d_gene: .
v_gene: TRBV19
abundance: .
j_gene: TRBJ1-6

CDR3nt: TGTGCCAGCAGTTTTTATCAGTCACCCCTCCACTTT
CDR3aa: CASSFYQSPLHF
d_gene: .
v_gene: TRBV27
abundance: once
j_gene: TRBJ1-6

CDR3nt: TGCGCCAGCAGCCACCCGGGGGGGGCCGGGGAGACTCAGTACTTC
CDR3aa: CASSHPGGAGETQYF
d_gene: TRBD2
v_gene: TRBV4-1
abundance: .
j_gene: TRBJ2-5

CDR3nt: TGTGCCAGCTCACCCCCTGGACTCCATAGCACAGATACGCAGTATTTT
CDR3aa: CASSPPGLHSTDTQYF
d_gene: .
v_gene: TRBV18
abundance: .
j_gene: TRBJ2-3

CDR3nt: TGTGCCAGCCTTGGAGCGGGGGAAGGAAATGAGCAGTTCTTC
CDR3aa: CASLGAGEGNEQFF
d_gene: TRBD2
v_gene: TRBV28
abundance: .
j_gene: TRBJ2-1

CDR3nt: TGTGCCTGGAGTGGTAGCGGGCCCCCCTACGAGCAGTACTTC
CDR3aa: CAWSGSGPPYEQYF
d_gene: TRBD2
v_gene: TRBV30
abundance: .
j_gene: TRBJ2-7

CDR3nt: TGCGCCAGCAGCACGGAGCTAGCGGGCCCCACAGATACGCAGTATTTT
CDR3aa: CASSTELAGPTDTQYF
d_gene: TRBD2
v_gene: TRBV5-1
abundance: once
j_gene: TRBJ2-3

CDR3nt: TGCAGCGTTGGATGGAGAGAAGCTTTCTTT
CDR3aa: CSVGWREAFF
d_gene: .
v_gene: TRBV29-1
abundance: .
j_gene: TRBJ1-1

CDR3nt: TGTGCCAGCAGCCCTAAGGAGACCCAGTACTTC
CDR3aa: CASSPKETQYF
d_gene: .
v_gene: TRBV7-2
abundance: .
j_gene: TRBJ2-5

CDR3nt: TGCAGTGCTAGGAGTGGGACCCACCGGTATTTT
CDR3aa: CSARSGTHRYF
d_gene: .
v_gene: TRBV20-1
abundance: .
j_gene: TRBJ2-3

CDR3nt: TGTGCCAGCAGCCATGACTTCCATGCGCAGTATTTT
CDR3aa: CASSHDFHAQYF
d_gene: .
v_gene: TRBV7-9
abundance: .
j_gene: TRBJ2-3

CDR3nt: TGTGCCACCAGCAGACCTGAAAGGGTGAACACTGAAGCTTTCTTT
CDR3aa: CATSRPERVNTEAFF
d_gene: .
v_gene: TRBV15
abundance: .
j_gene: TRBJ1-1

CDR3nt: TGTGCCAGCAGTCGACAGCGGGACGGCCACTTT
CDR3aa: CASSRQRDGHF
d_gene: .
v_gene: TRBV2
abundance: .
j_gene: TRBJ1-6

CDR3nt: TGCGCCAGCAGTCAGGGACTCTACGAGCAGTACTTC
CDR3aa: CASSQGLYEQYF
d_gene: .
v_gene: TRBV5-1
abundance: .
j_gene: TRBJ2-7

CDR3nt: TGTGCCAGCACCCCAGGACAGGGGACGTTTGCCAAAAACATTCAGTACTTC
CDR3aa: CASTPGQGTFAKNIQYF
d_gene: TRBD1
v_gene: TRBV7-8
abundance: .
j_gene: TRBJ2-4

CDR3nt: TGTGCCAGCAGCCGACGGGGAGAGCAGTACTTC
CDR3aa: CASSRRGEQYF
d_gene: .
v_gene: TRBV7-2
abundance: .
j_gene: TRBJ2-7